These 31 T cell receptor beta chains originate from one sample sequenced in a study of T-cell reconstitution after alpha-beta-depleted transplantation in children. Construction of the TCRbeta library involved unique molecular identifiers. TCRdb independently ran MiXCR on the PCR reads; one entry per CDR3 protein. Here the sample spans more than 100,000 distinct CDR3 sequences, more than 20% being singletons. Sequenced material: PBMCs, mostly from graft donor cells, taken 180 days after TCRalphabeta/CD19-depleted stem cell transplant. Receptors were obtained from a male patient aged 2-9 years who had a stem cell transplant for chronic granulomatous disease, so the T cells may come from the graft donor.

Ten or more counts support this clonotype. The rearrangement uses TRBV6-5 and TRBJ2-1, with D perhaps matching TRBD2 (5 bases). V dropped 1 base and J dropped 1 base, with 14 bases sitting between them. The CDR3 sequence is 17 residues long. Germline assignment: CDR1 MNHEY and CDR2 SVGAGI. The CDR3 loop reads CASSYYGVGVSYNEQFF. The CDR3 nucleotides read TGTGCCAGCAGTTACTATGGTGTGGGAGTATCCTACAATGAGCAGTTCTTC.

J is TRBJ2-1 and V is TRBV15; TRBD2 agrees at 14 bases. The J segment lost 1 base and the V segment lost 3 bases, leaving 5 bases of the junction unmatched. This CDR3 comprises 18 residues. Looked up from germline, CDR1 is LNHNV and CDR2 is YYDKDF (reference sequence). The CDR3 coding sequence is TGTGCCACCAGCAGTTTCGGACTAGCGGGAGGTTCCTACAATGAGCAGTTCTTC. Protein: CATSSFGLAGGSYNEQFF.

This clonotype has ten or more counts. The chain couples TRBV20-1 to TRBJ2-1; TRBD2 matches at 14 bases. Unmatched junction bases numbered 9, after V lost 5 bases and J lost 0 bases. The CDR3 extends over 18 amino acids. The germline CDR1 and CDR2 sequences are DFQATT and SNEGSKA (reference sequence). The CDR3 DNA reads as TGCAGTGCTTCCGGACTAGCGGGAGGTCTGCTCTCCTACAATGAGCAGTTCTTC. This codes for CSASGLAGGLLSYNEQFF.

The chain uses TRBV28 and TRBJ2-5; 9 positions agree with TRBD2. V lost 10 bases to trimming and J lost 4 bases; unmatched junction nucleotides: 4. Germline CDR1 reads MDHEN; CDR2 reads SYDVKM. The CDR3 covers 12 residues. The CDR3 DNA follows: TGTGCCATCGGGACTAGCAGAGAGACCCAGTACTTC. Translated, it gives CAIGTSRETQYF.

This clonotype was counted ten times or more. The V call is TRBV20-1, the J call TRBJ1-6; 7 bases agree with TRBD1. The junction had 9 bases not matched to a gene; V was cut back by 0 bases and J by 7 bases. This CDR3 is 16 amino acids long. Per the germline V gene, CDR1 is DFQATT and CDR2 is SNEGSKA (reference sequence). In nucleotides, the CDR3 is TGCAGTGCTAGAGAGGTTCCCTCAGGGGGAAATTCACCCCTCCACTTT. Translated: CSAREVPSGGNSPLHF.

In the case of this clonotype: A junction boundary mismatches the germline segment, possibly from a read error. The CDR3 nucleotides are TGTGCCAGCACCTTAGCGGGAGGCCCCGGTGAGCAGTTCTTC. This sequence encodes CASTLAGGPGEQFF. The chain recombines TRBV11-2 with TRBJ2-1; 10 positions match TRBD2. There are 14 residues in the CDR3. Germline-derived CDR1 and CDR2 are SGHAT and FQNNGV.

J is TRBJ2-5 and V is TRBV20-1; 12 bases fit TRBD2. With 4 bases clipped from V and 2 bases from J, the junction kept 8 bases outside the gene matches. The CDR3 consists of 16 residues. In germline, CDR1 is DFQATT, CDR2 SNEGSKA (reference sequence). The CDR3 sequence: CSATDRTSGVQETQYF. DNA of the CDR3: TGCAGTGCTACCGATCGGACTAGCGGGGTTCAAGAGACCCAGTACTTC.

The V gene is TRBV29-1, the J gene TRBJ2-5, with a weak D call TRBD1 (6 bases). With 6 bases removed from V and 2 bases from J, the gap between germline ends came to 10 bases. The CDR3 runs 12 residues. Germline loops: CDR1 SQVTM, CDR2 ANQGSEA. The CDR3 region is CSVTGGQETQYF. The CDR3 coding sequence is TGCAGCGTGACAGGCGGGCAAGAGACCCAGTACTTC.

This clonotype was detected ten times or more. The chain employs TRBV20-1 and TRBJ2-3; tentative D call: TRBD2 (6 bases). V lost 3 bases and J lost 2, with 15 bases in between. In germline, CDR1 is DFQATT, CDR2 SNEGSKA (reference sequence). The CDR3 is 15 amino acids. The chain's CDR3 is CSARGIAVITDTQYF. CDR3 nucleotide sequence: TGCAGTGCTAGGGGGATAGCGGTAATCACAGATACGCAGTATTTT.

The CDR3, as DNA: TGCGCCAGCAGCTTCGGACAGACCTACAATGAGCAGTTCTTC. This sequence encodes CASSFGQTYNEQFF. The rearrangement links TRBV5-1 to TRBJ2-1, with D perhaps matching TRBD1 (6 bases). Trimming stripped 2 bases from V and 2 bases from J, with 8 bases between. The germline gives CDR1 SGHRS, CDR2 YFSETQ. The CDR3 totals 14 residues. Full variable domain (outside the CDR3, taken from reference TRBV5-1 and TRBJ2-1): KAGVTQTPRYLIKTRGQQVTLSCSPISGHRSVSWYQQTPGQGLQFLFEYFSETQRNKGNFPGRFSGRQFSNSRSEMNVSTLELGDSALYLCASSFGQTYNEQFFGPGTRLTVL.

V and J are TRBV20-1 and TRBJ2-7; 9 bases fit TRBD1. The length of the CDR3 is 14 residues. Losses at the gene ends were 5 bases for V and 2 bases for J; bases not matched to a gene: 7. CDR1 DFQATT and CDR2 SNEGSKA come from the germline V gene (reference sequence). The CDR3 coding sequence is TGCAGTGCTGAACAGGGGGCCAAAACCTACGAGCAGTACTTC. Protein sequence: CSAEQGAKTYEQYF.

This clonotype turned up a few times. The chain is built from TRBV12-3 or TRBV12-4 and TRBJ2-1, with D hard to call. Trimming removed 4 bases from V and 12 bases from J, with 13 bases in between. There are 12 residues in the CDR3. The CDR3, as DNA: TGTGCCAGCAGTTCCCCCGGCGGAAGGCAGTTCTTC. Amino acids: CASSSPGGRQFF.

This clonotype was seen ten or more times. The V and J genes are TRBV20-1 and TRBJ2-3, with 11 bases identical to TRBD2. V lost 1 base, J lost 0 bases, and 3 bases stayed unmatched. The CDR3 covers 16 residues. CDR1 is DFQATT, CDR2 SNEGSKA, per germline (reference sequence). As DNA, the CDR3 is TGCAGTGCTAGAGGGCTAGCGGGGGGCAGCACAGATACGCAGTATTTT. Translation: CSARGLAGGSTDTQYF.

A few counts support this clonotype. The rearrangement links TRBV6-1 to TRBJ2-5, with unresolved D. The V and J ends lost 2 bases and 4 bases respectively, with 5 bases between them. CDR3 length: 12 amino acids. Per the germline V gene, CDR1 is MNHNS and CDR2 is SASEGT. The DNA of the CDR3 is TGTGCCAGCAGTGAATATGTAGAGACCCAGTACTTC. Translated: CASSEYVETQYF.

This clonotype showed up just a few times. The chain joins TRBV29-1 to TRBJ2-3; no reliable D call. CDR1 and CDR2 from the germline V gene are SQVTM and ANQGSEA. V lost 0 bases and J lost 3, with 25 bases in between. CDR3 length: 19 residues. CDR3 residues: CSVEDTVPSATLWTDTQYF. As DNA, the CDR3 is TGCAGCGTTGAAGACACAGTGCCTTCCGCGACTCTCTGGACAGATACGCAGTATTTT.

The chain uses TRBV12-3 or TRBV12-4 and TRBJ2-1; the D is unclear. Trimming took off 5 bases at V and 5 bases at J, with 13 bases between the two ends. This CDR3 has 14 amino acids. CDR3 loop: CASSPLWPDNEQFF. DNA for the CDR3: TGTGCCAGCAGTCCCCTGTGGCCGGACAATGAGCAGTTCTTC.

This clonotype was detected only a few times. This chain connects TRBV20-1 to TRBJ2-7, with TRBD1 as a possible D gene (6 bases). The CDR3 has 12 amino acids. V was trimmed by 7 bases and J by 7 bases, leaving 17 bases between them. Per the germline V gene, CDR1 is DFQATT and CDR2 is SNEGSKA (reference sequence). CDR3 region: CSVPPPTGEQYF. The DNA of the CDR3 is TGCAGTGTTCCACCGCCTACAGGGGAGCAGTACTTC.

The chain uses TRBV5-6 and TRBJ2-5; either TRBD1 or TRBD2 may fit D (5 bases each). V was clipped by 3 bases and J by 8 bases, with 17 bases between them. This CDR3 comprises 14 residues. CDR1 and CDR2 from the germline V gene are SGHDT and YYEEEE. CDR3 sequence reads: CASSSGTGKRTQYF. Here the CDR3 DNA reads TGTGCCAGCAGCTCCGGGACGGGCAAGAGAACCCAGTACTTC.

This sequence joins TRBV29-1 and TRBJ2-7; D uncertain. Between the trimmed V and J ends, which lost 4 bases and 3 bases, there was a span of 22 bases. The V gene's germline CDR1 is SQVTM and CDR2 ANQGSEA. This CDR3 is built from 16 residues. The DNA for the CDR3 is TGCAGCGTTGTCCTGCAGTCATTAGTCGGTGGCTACGAGCAGTACTTC. Translated: CSVVLQSLVGGYEQYF.

This clonotype was found many times. The chain combines TRBV27 with TRBJ2-1, with 10 bases fitting TRBD2. Trimming removed 5 bases from V and 0 bases from J; junction bases left unmatched: 7. Per the germline V gene, CDR1 is MNHEY and CDR2 is SMNVEV (reference sequence). CDR3 length: 17 residues. The CDR3 sequence: CASSHLAGASSYNEQFF. In nucleotides, the CDR3 is TGTGCCAGCAGTCACCTAGCGGGGGCGAGCTCCTACAATGAGCAGTTCTTC.

This rearrangement joins TRBV18 to TRBJ2-3; D may be TRBD1 (6 bases). CDR1 and CDR2 from the germline V gene are KGHSH and LQKENI. The CDR3 extends over 14 amino acids. V was clipped by 8 bases and J by 0 bases, with 12 bases between them. The CDR3, as DNA: TGTGCCAGCGGGGACACCTCTAGCACAGATACGCAGTATTTT. Its protein product is CASGDTSSTDTQYF.

V and J are TRBV12-3 or TRBV12-4 and TRBJ2-7; 7 bases align to TRBD2. This CDR3 contains 15 residues. Trimming removed 2 bases from V and 2 bases from J; junction bases left unmatched: 6. CDR3 in DNA: TGTGCCAGCAGTTTAACGGCGGGAGAAGCCTACGAGCAGTACTTC. Amino acids: CASSLTAGEAYEQYF.

This clonotype was counted ten times or more. V gene TRBV6-1 combines with J gene TRBJ2-6; D is unclear. Germline CDR1 and CDR2: MNHNS and SASEGT. V gave up 5 bases and J gave up 6 bases, with 11 bases separating them. CDR3 size: 14 residues. DNA for the CDR3: TGTGCCAGCAGTAGTCAGGAGTTGGCCAACGTCCTGACTTTC. It codes for CASSSQELANVLTF.

The sample holds many counts of this clonotype. The chain has TRBV20-1 and TRBJ2-3, with TRBD2 matching 15 bases. The ends lost 6 bases at V and 8 bases at J; junction bases unmatched: 6. From germline, CDR1 is DFQATT and CDR2 SNEGSKA (reference sequence). This CDR3 is built from 14 residues. The CDR3 is CSAVGLAGGGTQYF. The CDR3 nucleotides are TGCAGTGCCGTCGGACTAGCGGGAGGGGGTACGCAGTATTTT.

On this clonotype: Just one base apart from a much larger clone, this may be a read error. The chain joins TRBV20-1 to TRBJ1-1; D gene uncertain. Germline CDR1 DFQATT, CDR2 SNEGSKA (reference sequence). Trimming removed 8 bases at V and 0 bases at J, with 10 bases between. The CDR3 has 12 residues. DNA for the CDR3: TGCAGTAACCCCCGCTTGAACACTGAAGCTTTCTTT. It yields the protein CSNPRLNTEAFF.

This clonotype was recorded a few times. The rearrangement joins TRBV15 to TRBJ2-1, with TRBD2 matching over 8 bases. J lost 9 bases, V lost 0 bases, and 22 bases had no gene match. The CDR3 is 20 residues long. Per germline, CDR1 LNHNV and CDR2 YYDKDF (reference sequence). For the CDR3, the DNA is TGTGCCACCAGCAGAGAGCCAGCGGGAGATGAGGTTAGGGATTACGGTGAGCAGTTCTTC. It is translated as CATSREPAGDEVRDYGEQFF.

The chain couples TRBV18 to TRBJ2-2; D not certain. Germline V gene sequence: CDR1 KGHSH, CDR2 LQKENI. Trimming removed 2 bases at V and 6 bases at J, with 7 bases between. This CDR3 contains 13 residues. The CDR3 loop reads CASSPMVAGELFF. The CDR3 region has the DNA TGTGCCAGCTCACCAATGGTTGCCGGGGAGCTGTTTTTT.

This rearrangement joins TRBV28 to TRBJ2-6; 9 nucleotides match TRBD1. The J segment lost 2 bases and the V segment lost 1 base, leaving 12 bases of the junction unmatched. The germline gives CDR1 MDHEN, CDR2 SYDVKM. The CDR3 sequence is 20 residues long. The CDR3 loop reads CASSLSTGGHRAPGANVLTF. The CDR3 coding sequence is TGTGCCAGCAGTTTATCGACAGGGGGTCATCGTGCCCCTGGGGCCAACGTCCTGACTTTC.

J is TRBJ1-5 and V is TRBV12-3 or TRBV12-4; D gene unclear. V was cut by 2 bases and J by 3 bases, with 8 bases left in between. This CDR3 contains 14 residues. CDR3 DNA: TGTGCCAGCAGTTTATCCCGCCCCAATCAGCCCCAGCATTTT. As protein: CASSLSRPNQPQHF.

The chain recombines TRBV20-1 with TRBJ2-1; 7 bases line up with TRBD2. Per germline, CDR1 DFQATT and CDR2 SNEGSKA (reference sequence). The CDR3 is 14 amino acids. Germline trimming cut 0 bases from V and 7 bases from J; bases unmatched to any gene: 6. CDR3 nucleotide sequence: TGCAGTGCTAGAGATCAACTAGCGAATAATGAGCAGTTCTTC. Its protein product is CSARDQLANNEQFF.

This clonotype was counted between two and nine times. The chain couples TRBV12-3 or TRBV12-4 to TRBJ1-1, with a tentative D call TRBD1 (6 bases). The CDR3 covers 13 residues. Trimming stripped 3 bases from V and 7 bases from J, with 12 bases between. The CDR3 region has the DNA TGTGCCAGCAGTTTGGGGCAGGGGTATGAAGCTTTCTTT. This encodes CASSLGQGYEAFF.